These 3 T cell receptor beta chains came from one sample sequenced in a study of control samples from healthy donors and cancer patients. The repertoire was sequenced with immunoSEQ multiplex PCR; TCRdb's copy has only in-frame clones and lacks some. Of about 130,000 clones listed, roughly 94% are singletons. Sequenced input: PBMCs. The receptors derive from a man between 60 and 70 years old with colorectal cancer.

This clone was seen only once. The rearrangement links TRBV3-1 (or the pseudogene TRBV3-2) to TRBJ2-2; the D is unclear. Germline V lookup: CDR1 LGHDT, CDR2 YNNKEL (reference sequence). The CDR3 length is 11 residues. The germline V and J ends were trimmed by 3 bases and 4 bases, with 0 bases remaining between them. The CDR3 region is CASSHTGELFF. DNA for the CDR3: TGTGCCAGCAGCCACACCGGGGAGCTGTTTTTT.

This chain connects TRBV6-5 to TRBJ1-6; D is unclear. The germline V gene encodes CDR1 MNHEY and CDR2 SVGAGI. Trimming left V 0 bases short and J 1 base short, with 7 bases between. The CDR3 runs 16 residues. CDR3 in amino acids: CASSYSIRSYNSPLHF. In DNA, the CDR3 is TGTGCCAGCAGTTACTCGATTCGTTCCTATAATTCACCCCTCCACTTT.

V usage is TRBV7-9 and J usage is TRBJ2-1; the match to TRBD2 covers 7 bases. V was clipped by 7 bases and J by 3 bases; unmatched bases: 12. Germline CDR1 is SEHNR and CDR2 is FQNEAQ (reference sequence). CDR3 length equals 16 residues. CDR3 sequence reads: CASTPQEGGDYNEQFF. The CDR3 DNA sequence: TGTGCCAGCACCCCCCAGGAGGGAGGGGACTACAATGAGCAGTTCTTC.